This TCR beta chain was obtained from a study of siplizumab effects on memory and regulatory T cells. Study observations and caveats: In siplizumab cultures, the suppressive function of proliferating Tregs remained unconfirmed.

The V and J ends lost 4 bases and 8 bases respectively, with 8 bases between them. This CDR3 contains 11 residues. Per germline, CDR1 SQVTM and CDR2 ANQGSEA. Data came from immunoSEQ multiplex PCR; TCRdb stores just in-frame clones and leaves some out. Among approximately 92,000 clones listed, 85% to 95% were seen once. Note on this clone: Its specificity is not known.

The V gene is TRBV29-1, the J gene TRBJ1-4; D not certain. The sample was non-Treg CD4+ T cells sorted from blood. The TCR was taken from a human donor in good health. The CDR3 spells CSVVLVEKLFF. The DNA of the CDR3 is TGCAGCGTTGTACTGGTCGAAAAACTGTTTTTT.